Listed below are T cell receptor beta chains from one sample, sequenced in a study of patients and donors after allogeneic stem cell transplantation. TCRdb called the RT-PCR reads again in MiXCR, with one record for every CDR3 protein. The data show some 880,000 distinct CDR3 sequences, roughly 18% seen once. The sequenced sample consisted of blood, either unsorted or a sorted T cell fraction (not recorded which). The source of these receptors is a human donor who was either an allogeneic HSCT recipient or a stem cell or donor lymphocyte infusion donor (not recorded which). It is not recorded whose cells these are; they may come from a transplant donor. CDR3s include the opening cysteine and the closing phenylalanine or tryptophan. D genes are given only for firm matches. Clone size appears in some rows only: once, few, many, or a class for an expanded clone.

abundance: .; j_gene: TRBJ2-5; v_gene: TRBV12-3/TRBV12-4; d_gene: .; CDR3aa: CASSSRDGPPFNVF; CDR3nt: TGTGCCAGCAGTTCGCGTGACGGGCCGCCTTTTAATGTCTTC
abundance: .; j_gene: TRBJ1-1; v_gene: TRBV5-1; d_gene: .; CDR3aa: CASSPLEGLNTEAFF; CDR3nt: TGCGCCAGCAGCCCTCTGGAAGGGCTGAACACTGAAGCTTTCTTT
abundance: few; j_gene: TRBJ2-6; v_gene: TRBV25-1; d_gene: TRBD1; CDR3aa: CASSGATGPGVLTF; CDR3nt: TGTGCCAGCAGTGGAGCGACAGGGCCCGGAGTCCTGACTTTC
abundance: .; j_gene: TRBJ2-7; v_gene: TRBV12-3/TRBV12-4; d_gene: .; CDR3aa: CASSFGQGDYEQYF; CDR3nt: TGTGCCAGCAGTTTCGGCCAGGGTGACTACGAGCAGTACTTC
abundance: few; j_gene: TRBJ2-7; v_gene: TRBV9; d_gene: .; CDR3aa: CASSSSDYEQYF; CDR3nt: TGTGCCAGCAGCTCCTCCGACTACGAGCAGTACTTC
abundance: .; j_gene: TRBJ2-3; v_gene: TRBV6-2/TRBV6-3; d_gene: .; CDR3aa: CASSLLGIDTQYF; CDR3nt: TGTGCCAGCAGTCTCCTGGGAATAGATACGCAGTATTTT
abundance: .; j_gene: TRBJ2-3; v_gene: TRBV20-1; d_gene: .; CDR3aa: CSARGPLRVTDTQYF; CDR3nt: TGCAGTGCTAGAGGCCCTCTTCGGGTCACAGATACGCAGTATTTT
abundance: many; j_gene: TRBJ2-2; v_gene: TRBV3-1; d_gene: .; CDR3aa: CASSATSTGELFF; CDR3nt: TGTGCCAGCAGCGCGACCTCGACCGGGGAGCTGTTTTTT
abundance: few; j_gene: TRBJ1-1; v_gene: TRBV12-3/TRBV12-4; d_gene: .; CDR3aa: CASSWDGRAFF; CDR3nt: TGTGCCAGCAGTTGGGACGGTAGAGCTTTCTTT
abundance: .; j_gene: TRBJ2-3; v_gene: TRBV12-3/TRBV12-4; d_gene: .; CDR3aa: CASSFRRVRDTQYF; CDR3nt: TGTGCCAGCAGTTTTCGGCGGGTAAGAGATACGCAGTATTTT
abundance: few; j_gene: TRBJ2-7; v_gene: TRBV7-9; d_gene: TRBD2; CDR3aa: CASSPTGLAEDEQYF; CDR3nt: TGTGCCAGCAGCCCGACCGGACTAGCGGAAGACGAGCAGTACTTC
abundance: few; j_gene: TRBJ2-3; v_gene: TRBV7-7; d_gene: TRBD1; CDR3aa: CASSSGQGGGTDTQYF; CDR3nt: TGTGCCAGCAGCAGCGGACAGGGGGGGGGCACAGATACGCAGTATTTT
abundance: few; j_gene: TRBJ1-5; v_gene: TRBV4-1; d_gene: .; CDR3aa: CASSHRTENQPQHF; CDR3nt: TGCGCCAGCAGCCACCGGACGGAGAATCAGCCCCAGCATTTT
abundance: .; j_gene: TRBJ1-4; v_gene: TRBV6-1; d_gene: .; CDR3aa: CASSRGRGGEKLFF; CDR3nt: TGTGCCAGCAGTCGCGGGAGGGGGGGGGAAAAACTGTTTTTT
abundance: .; j_gene: TRBJ2-7; v_gene: TRBV11-2; d_gene: .; CDR3aa: CASSSLSGRGYEQYF; CDR3nt: TGTGCCAGCAGCTCCCTTAGCGGCAGGGGATACGAGCAGTACTTC
abundance: .; j_gene: TRBJ1-4; v_gene: TRBV12-3/TRBV12-4; d_gene: TRBD1; CDR3aa: CASRDSDRFNEKLFF; CDR3nt: TGTGCCAGCAGAGATTCGGACAGGTTTAATGAAAAACTGTTTTTT
abundance: few; j_gene: TRBJ1-3; v_gene: TRBV5-1; d_gene: .; CDR3aa: CASSGGLQNTIYF; CDR3nt: TGCGCCAGCAGCGGCGGACTGCAAAACACCATATATTTT
abundance: few; j_gene: TRBJ1-1; v_gene: TRBV6-5; d_gene: .; CDR3aa: CASSYSNRASGHTEAFF; CDR3nt: TGTGCCAGCAGTTACTCGAATAGGGCTTCGGGGCACACTGAAGCTTTCTTT
abundance: few; j_gene: TRBJ2-1; v_gene: TRBV10-3; d_gene: .; CDR3aa: CAISSTGTGFYEQFF; CDR3nt: TGTGCCATCAGCTCAACCGGGACGGGCTTTTATGAGCAGTTCTTC
abundance: .; j_gene: TRBJ2-2; v_gene: TRBV10-3; d_gene: .; CDR3aa: CAISDRNRLFF; CDR3nt: TGTGCCATCAGTGATCGTAACAGGCTGTTTTTT
abundance: few; j_gene: TRBJ1-2; v_gene: TRBV27; d_gene: TRBD1; CDR3aa: CASSLSGDSSNYGYTF; CDR3nt: TGTGCCAGCAGTTTATCGGGGGACAGTTCCAACTATGGCTACACCTTC
abundance: .; j_gene: TRBJ2-2; v_gene: TRBV15; d_gene: .; CDR3aa: CATSTVSSGYGELFF; CDR3nt: TGTGCCACCAGCACCGTCTCCTCAGGGTACGGGGAGCTGTTTTTT
abundance: many; j_gene: TRBJ1-2; v_gene: TRBV20-1; d_gene: .; CDR3aa: CSANGAFRGYTF; CDR3nt: TGCAGTGCTAACGGAGCCTTCCGTGGCTACACCTTC